The clone carrying this TCR beta chain appeared a few times. Its specificity is unknown. These data come from a study of T cell repertoires in cytomegalovirus infection. Study-wide findings and caveats: HLA-C-restricted CMV clonotypes gave the most frequent clonotype in two of eight donors.

TCRdb processed the reads anew with MiXCR; each CDR3 protein has one entry. This sample has about 920,000 distinct CDR3 sequences, with roughly 31% found just once. Sequences were derived from cultured CD8+ T cells from PBMCs, sampled from culture after CMV antigen stimulation. The receptor was isolated from a human donor in good health (CMV status not recorded). Some clones in this sample may be carry-over from other donors' samples.

In DNA, the CDR3 is TGTGCCAGCAGCTCAGGGACAGGGGGCGCCGTCAAAAACATTCAGTACTTC. Translating gives CASSSGTGGAVKNIQYF. The chain joins TRBV7-9 to TRBJ2-4; TRBD1 agrees at 12 bases. This CDR3 is 17 amino acids long. Losses at the gene ends were 4 bases for V and 3 bases for J; bases not matched to a gene: 7. Germline loops: CDR1 SEHNR, CDR2 FQNEAQ (reference sequence). The whole variable domain, remainder taken from reference TRBV7-9 and TRBJ2-4, is DTGVSQNPRHKITKRGQNVTFRCDPISEHNRLYWYRQTLGQGPEFLTYFQNEAQLEKSRLLSDRFSAERPKGSFSTLEIQRTEQGDSAMYLCASSSGTGGAVKNIQYFGAGTRLSVL.